These 26 T cell receptor beta chains share one sample of origin, sequenced in a study of blood T cell repertoires in COVID-19. Clones were read by immunoSEQ multiplex PCR, and TCRdb kept only the in-frame ones, dropping some. The sample records about 530,000 clones, roughly nine tenths being singletons. Sequenced input: peripheral blood. Every receptor here comes from a woman in her forties or fifties with COVID-19, enrolled during active disease.

The chain joins TRBV5-1 to TRBJ2-7; D is possibly TRBD2 (6 bases). V was pared by 3 bases and J by 1 base, with 11 bases between. The CDR3 has 14 residues. The germline CDR1 and CDR2 sequences are SGHRS and YFSETQ. This CDR3 reads CASSSGTFSYEQYF. The CDR3 bases are TGCGCCAGCAGCTCTGGGACTTTTTCCTACGAGCAGTACTTC.

The chain has TRBV5-5 and TRBJ1-1; TRBD1 matches 7 bases. CDR1 is SGHKS and CDR2 is YYEKEE in the germline V gene (reference sequence). Germline trimming cut 3 bases from V and 5 bases from J; bases unmatched to any gene: 13. The CDR3 length is 16 residues. The CDR3 DNA is TGTGCCAGCAGCTCTGCGACAGGGTTGTTTTCTACTGAAGCTTTCTTT. It codes for CASSSATGLFSTEAFF.

The genes are TRBV5-1 and TRBJ1-1; TRBD1 agrees at 7 bases. V lost 3 bases and J lost 1; bases outside the gene matches: 3. The V gene's germline CDR1 is SGHRS and CDR2 YFSETQ. This CDR3 comprises 14 residues. CDR3 DNA: TGCGCCAGCAGCTCGACAGGGACGAACACTGAAGCTTTCTTT. This codes for CASSSTGTNTEAFF. Together with reference TRBV5-1 and TRBJ1-1, the CDR3 gives the full variable domain: KAGVTQTPRYLIKTRGQQVTLSCSPISGHRSVSWYQQTPGQGLQFLFEYFSETQRNKGNFPGRFSGRQFSNSRSEMNVSTLELGDSALYLCASSSTGTNTEAFFGQGTRLTVV.

V gene TRBV4-2 combines with J gene TRBJ1-1; D gene ambiguous. Germline CDR1 is LGHNA and CDR2 is YNFKEQ. V shed 4 bases and J shed 5 bases, with 14 bases lying between them. The CDR3 consists of 14 residues. The CDR3 is CASSRPGVETEAFF. DNA for the CDR3: TGTGCCAGCAGCCGACCGGGAGTCGAGACTGAAGCTTTCTTT.

The chain joins TRBV27 to TRBJ1-2; D might be TRBD1 (5 bases). CDR1 and CDR2 (germline): MNHEY, SMNVEV (reference sequence). The length of the CDR3 is 17 residues. Trimming took off 4 bases at V and 1 base at J, with 19 bases between the two ends. The CDR3 is CASSSGRGPSFNYGYTF. CDR3 DNA sequence: TGTGCCAGCAGTTCTGGGAGGGGCCCTTCCTTTAACTATGGCTACACCTTC.

In DNA, the CDR3 is TGTGCCAGCAGCCGGGCTGGCGGGGGGTCCTACAATGAGCAGTTCTTC. It yields the protein CASSRAGGGSYNEQFF. V usage is TRBV11-2 and J usage is TRBJ2-1, with 8 bases that match TRBD2. The length of the CDR3 is 16 residues. Germline-derived CDR1 and CDR2 are SGHAT and FQNNGV. With 5 bases clipped from V and 1 base from J, the junction kept 7 bases outside the gene matches. Together with reference TRBV11-2 and TRBJ2-1, the CDR3 gives the full variable domain: EAGVAQSPRYKIIEKRQSVAFWCNPISGHATLYWYQQILGQGPKLLIQFQNNGVVDDSQLPKDRFSAERLKGVDSTLKIQPAKLEDSAVYLCASSRAGGGSYNEQFFGPGTRLTVL.

The chain combines TRBV5-1 with TRBJ2-7, with D maybe TRBD1 (5 bases). V lost 4 bases and J lost 4, with 9 bases in between. CDR1 is SGHRS and CDR2 is YFSETQ in the germline V gene. The CDR3 has 12 amino acids. The CDR3 bases are TGCGCCAGCAGCACCGACAGTTACGAGCAGTACTTC. Protein product: CASSTDSYEQYF.

The CDR3 sequence is CASGWGGSRTEAFF. CDR3 DNA: TGTGCCAGCGGGTGGGGGGGCAGTCGCACTGAAGCTTTCTTT. J is TRBJ1-1 and V is TRBV27; D possibly corresponds to TRBD1 (6 bases). Germline V gene lookup returns CDR1 MNHEY and CDR2 SMNVEV (reference sequence). Trimming pared 8 bases from V and 4 bases from J, leaving 17 bases between. The CDR3 sequence is 14 residues long.

J is TRBJ2-1 and V is TRBV29-1, with D possibly matching TRBD1 (6 bases). V lost 8 bases and J lost 2, with 13 bases in between. The CDR3 consists of 13 residues. In germline, CDR1 is SQVTM, CDR2 ANQGSEA. Here the CDR3 DNA reads TGCAGCCATACAAGGACAGCCTACAATGAGCAGTTCTTC. It encodes CSHTRTAYNEQFF.

The genes are TRBV18 and TRBJ2-5; 10 nucleotides agree with TRBD1. This CDR3 spans 14 amino acids. Trimming removed 3 bases from V and 5 bases from J; junction bases left unmatched: 3. Germline loops: CDR1 KGHSH, CDR2 LQKENI. The CDR3, as DNA: TGTGCCAGCTCACCCCCGGGACAGGGGGAGACCCAGTACTTC. This sequence encodes CASSPPGQGETQYF.

V is TRBV7-8 and J is TRBJ2-5, with 7 bases identical to TRBD2. The germline V gene has CDR1 SGHVS and CDR2 FQNEAQ. V dropped 5 bases and J dropped 1; count of bases not matched to a gene: 7. This CDR3 has 15 amino acids. CDR3 residues: CASSRVRGVQETQYF. Written as DNA, the CDR3 is TGTGCCAGCAGCCGCGTTCGGGGGGTCCAAGAGACCCAGTACTTC.

This chain joins TRBV5-1 and TRBJ2-1, with no clear D. Per germline, CDR1 SGHRS and CDR2 YFSETQ. Trimming took off 3 bases at V and 10 bases at J, with 17 bases between the two ends. The length of the CDR3 is 14 residues. The CDR3 is CASSSETQRGEQFF. CDR3 in DNA: TGCGCCAGCAGCTCTGAGACCCAGCGTGGGGAGCAGTTCTTC.

The table lists this clone with a few counts. In the same sample, other DNA sequences code for this CDR3. CDR3 in amino acids: CASSPGGENTDTQYF. The CDR3 bases are TGTGCCAGTAGCCCCGGAGGGGAGAACACAGATACGCAGTATTTT. The rearrangement joins TRBV19 to TRBJ2-3, with a weak D call TRBD2 (6 bases). CDR1 is LNHDA, CDR2 SQIVND, per germline (reference sequence). CDR3 length: 15 amino acids. The V end lost 6 bases, the J end lost 2 bases, and 15 bases lay between the germline ends.

V and J are TRBV5-4 and TRBJ2-7; the D gene is possibly TRBD2 (7 bases). The V gene's germline CDR1 is SGHNT and CDR2 YYREEE (reference sequence). Trimming removed 1 base at V and 0 bases at J, with 20 bases between. CDR3 length equals 18 residues. The CDR3 nucleotides are TGTGCCAGCAGCTTGTGGCGGGGGCCTACCTATAGCTCCTACGAGCAGTACTTC. Amino acids: CASSLWRGPTYSSYEQYF.

Note on this clone: One end of the junction does not line up with germline, which may come from a read error. The V gene is TRBV10-3, the J gene TRBJ1-3; the D gene is possibly TRBD1 (5 bases). The length of the CDR3 is 17 residues. Germline CDR1 ENHRY, CDR2 SYGVKD. CDR3: CAISESYDSPLGDTIYF. The CDR3 nucleotides are TGTGCCATCAGTGAGTCCTATGACAGCCCGCTTGGAGACACCATATATTTT.

The chain links TRBV5-1 to TRBJ1-5; D unresolved. CDR3 length: 12 residues. V was trimmed by 4 bases and J by 9 bases, leaving 11 bases between them. Germline V gives CDR1 SGHRS, CDR2 YFSETQ. The CDR3, as DNA: TGCGCCAGCAGCGGGAGCCGTTGGCCCCAGCATTTT. Its protein product is CASSGSRWPQHF.

This chain's CDR3 is CASSPTGGEDEQFF. CDR3 bases: TGTGCCAGCAGCCCAACAGGGGGCGAAGATGAGCAGTTCTTC. The chain links TRBV5-5 to TRBJ2-1; 9 bases line up with TRBD1. The germline gives CDR1 SGHKS, CDR2 YYEKEE (reference sequence). The ends lost 4 bases at V and 8 bases at J; junction bases unmatched: 7. CDR3 length equals 14 residues.

The chain combines TRBV6-5 with TRBJ2-5; 9 nucleotides align to TRBD2. Germline assignment: CDR1 MNHEY and CDR2 SVGAGI. CDR3 size: 13 residues. J was trimmed by 5 bases and V by 5 bases; bases with no gene match: 3. This CDR3 is CASSLAGRETQYF. CDR3 sequence (DNA): TGTGCCAGCAGTCTAGCGGGGCGGGAGACCCAGTACTTC.

The chain is built from TRBV4-1 and TRBJ1-4; weak D call: TRBD1 (5 bases). This CDR3 contains 16 residues. In germline, CDR1 is MGHRA, CDR2 YSYEKL. Deletions cut 4 bases from V and 3 bases from J, with 15 bases between. CDR3 coding DNA: TGCGCCAGCAGCCCCCTGACCGGGGGGGCTAATGAAAAACTGTTTTTT. Translation: CASSPLTGGANEKLFF.

This clone was recorded only once. The missing conserved phenylalanine or tryptophan at the end of this CDR3 makes a read error likely. The DNA is omitted, as the CDR3 cannot be located on it reliably, and the CDR3 follows TCRdb's listing. CDR3: CASSRTVRITGQ. The rearrangement uses TRBV11-2 and TRBJ1-1; no check of the table's D call, TRBD1, against the DNA was made. The CDR3 adds up to 12 amino acids, both ends counted. Germline CDR1 SGHAT, CDR2 FQNNGV.

The J gene is TRBJ1-4, the V gene TRBV5-1; perhaps TRBD1 as D (6 bases). CDR3 size: 16 residues. The germline V gene has CDR1 SGHRS and CDR2 YFSETQ. The germline V and J ends were trimmed by 4 bases and 4 bases, with 17 bases remaining between them. CDR3 in DNA: TGCGCCAGCAGCCCCGGGACATCGCCTGTTAATGAAAAACTGTTTTTT. Translation: CASSPGTSPVNEKLFF.

The rearrangement joins TRBV5-1 to TRBJ1-6; 7 bases map to TRBD1. Trimming at V came to 4 bases and at J to 10 bases, leaving 8 bases not matched to a gene. Germline V lookup: CDR1 SGHRS, CDR2 YFSETQ. This CDR3 is built from 14 residues. Here the CDR3 reads CASSLTGADSPLHF. DNA of the CDR3: TGCGCCAGCAGCCTCACAGGGGCCGACTCACCCCTCCACTTT.

For this clone: This CDR3 is also generated by other DNA sequences in the sample. The chain is built from TRBV9 and TRBJ1-1; TRBD1 might be the D (5 bases). Germline V gene sequence: CDR1 SGDLS, CDR2 YYNGEE. The CDR3 is made up of 14 amino acids. Trimming removed 0 bases from V and 5 bases from J, with 11 bases in between. CDR3 sequence reads: CASSVAGRGTEAFF. CDR3 DNA sequence: TGTGCCAGCAGCGTAGCTGGAAGGGGAACTGAAGCTTTCTTT.

Only a few counts were recorded for this clone. The chain combines TRBV5-4 with TRBJ2-2, with unresolved D. The CDR3 extends over 15 amino acids. Per the germline V gene, CDR1 is SGHNT and CDR2 is YYREEE (reference sequence). The V end was cut by 0 bases, the J end by 2 bases, with 8 bases between. DNA of the CDR3: TGTGCCAGCAGCTTGGCCGGCGGCAACACCGGGGAGCTGTTTTTT. Its translation is CASSLAGGNTGELFF.

V usage is TRBV14 and J usage is TRBJ1-1, with 7 positions matching TRBD1. The CDR3 has 12 amino acids. Trimming took 1 base from V and 11 from J; bases not matched to a gene: 4. Germline CDR1 SGHDN, CDR2 FVKESK. The CDR3 nucleotides are TGTGCCAGCAGCCAAGCAGGGGGTAGGGCTTTCTTT. This codes for CASSQAGGRAFF. Full variable domain (rest looked up from reference TRBV14 and TRBJ1-1): EAGVTQFPSHSVIEKGQTVTLRCDPISGHDNLYWYRRVMGKEIKFLLHFVKESKQDESGMPNNRFLAERTGGTYSTLKVQPAELEDSGVYFCASSQAGGRAFFGQGTRLTVV.

The chain has TRBV6-5 and TRBJ1-2; D is unclear. Germline V gene lookup returns CDR1 MNHEY and CDR2 SVGAGI. The CDR3 consists of 14 residues. V lost 6 bases to trimming and J lost 8 bases, with 19 bases between them. This chain's CDR3 is CASSLDGEASGYTF. CDR3 DNA: TGTGCCAGCAGCCTCGACGGAGAAGCCTCGGGCTACACCTTC.